The 18 T cell receptor beta chains listed next were all sequenced from one sample in a study of PD-1 blockade in classical Hodgkin lymphoma. Every single patient, without exception, relapsed after autologous stem cell transplantation, and brentuximab vedotin exposure varied. The protocol was immunoSEQ multiplex PCR, while the TCRdb copy is restricted to in-frame clones and leaves out a portion. The sample consists of around 46,000 clones, roughly 80% of them appearing once. The sample consisted of peripheral blood mononuclear cells (PBMCs), taken before the second cycle of nivolumab. All receptors derive from a human donor with classical Hodgkin lymphoma.

This clone was seen more than once but under ten times. The chain combines TRBV6-5 with TRBJ2-7; a weak D match, TRBD1 (5 bases). The CDR3 is 13 residues long. Germline CDR1 is MNHEY and CDR2 is SVGAGI. V was trimmed by 1 base and J by 9 bases, leaving 13 bases between them. CDR3 amino acids: CASSYYGALRQYF. The CDR3 nucleotides are TGTGCCAGCAGTTACTATGGGGCGTTGAGGCAGTACTTC.

A few counts support this clone. The chain has TRBV19 and TRBJ1-6; no firm D call. CDR1 and CDR2 (germline): LNHDA, SQIVND (reference sequence). The ends were cut back, 9 bases at V and 5 bases at J, with 17 bases in the middle. This CDR3 region has 15 residues. The CDR3 nucleotides are TGTGCCAGCCGTAGGACGCCTAGTGATAATTCACCCCTCCACTTT. It codes for CASRRTPSDNSPLHF.

The rearrangement links TRBV28 to TRBJ2-7; possibly TRBD2 for D (5 bases). This CDR3 spans 13 amino acids. The germline V gene has CDR1 MDHEN and CDR2 SYDVKM. The V and J ends lost 6 bases and 7 bases respectively, with 16 bases between them. CDR3 sequence reads: CASSPPRGYEQYF. The CDR3 DNA sequence: TGTGCCAGCAGCCCACCCCGCGGGTATGAGCAGTACTTC.

The gene calls are TRBV6-5 and TRBJ2-3; 9 bases are shared with TRBD2. The germline CDR1 and CDR2 sequences are MNHEY and SVGAGI. This CDR3 is 15 amino acids long. V trimming: 5 bases; J trimming: 4 bases; junction bases outside the gene matches: 7. This chain's CDR3 is CASSPPAGGPDTQYF. The CDR3 DNA is TGTGCCAGCAGTCCCCCAGCGGGGGGTCCAGATACGCAGTATTTT.

This chain uses TRBV5-4 with TRBJ2-7; TRBD1 matches 10 bases. J lost 6 bases, V lost 0 bases, and 6 bases had no gene match. Germline CDR1 reads SGHNT; CDR2 reads YYREEE (reference sequence). This CDR3 is built from 15 residues. DNA of the CDR3: TGTGCCAGCAGCTTGGGGTGGACAGGGGGAAGCGAGCAGTACTTC. This gives the protein CASSLGWTGGSEQYF.

This clone was seen more than once but under ten times. V gene TRBV5-5 combines with J gene TRBJ1-3, with D perhaps matching TRBD1 (5 bases). V lost 1 base to trimming and J lost 4 bases, with 12 bases between them. Germline-derived CDR1 and CDR2 are SGHKS and YYEKEE (reference sequence). This CDR3 contains 15 residues. The CDR3 nucleotides are TGTGCCAGCAGCTTGCAGGGAGACCGCGGAAACACCATATATTTT. This gives the protein CASSLQGDRGNTIYF.

The chain is built from TRBV7-9 and TRBJ2-7, with 10 nucleotides matching TRBD2. This CDR3 is 16 amino acids long. J was trimmed by 4 bases and V by 1 base; bases with no gene match: 7. The germline CDR1 and CDR2 sequences are SEHNR and FQNEAQ (reference sequence). The DNA of the CDR3 is TGTGCCAGCAGCTTAGTTGGTAGCGGGGGGTCTTACGAGCAGTACTTC. This sequence encodes CASSLVGSGGSYEQYF.

The chain couples TRBV6-5 to TRBJ1-2, with no clear D. The CDR3 runs to 13 residues. Germline V lookup: CDR1 MNHEY, CDR2 SVGAGI. Trimming pared 6 bases from V and 7 bases from J, leaving 15 bases between. The CDR3 loop is CASRLPYRGGYTF. As DNA, the CDR3 is TGTGCCAGCAGACTTCCCTACCGCGGTGGCTACACCTTC.

V is TRBV2 and J is TRBJ2-7; maybe TRBD1 (6 bases). The CDR3 contains 14 residues. The V gene lost 4 bases and the J gene lost 4 bases, with 14 bases spanning the gap. Germline CDR1 reads SNHLY; CDR2 reads FYNNEI. In nucleotides, the CDR3 is TGTGCCAGCAGTGTCAGGGGCTATCCTTACGAGCAGTACTTC. This codes for CASSVRGYPYEQYF.

This clone was seen only once. The V call is TRBV6-6, the J call TRBJ2-5; either TRBD1 or TRBD2 may supply D (5 bases each). The CDR3 has 13 residues. CDR1 is MNHNY, CDR2 SVGAGI, per germline (reference sequence). V lost 6 bases and J lost 3, with 11 bases in between. As DNA, the CDR3 is TGTGCCAGCAGCTGGGACGGAGAAGAGACCCAGTACTTC. Its protein is CASSWDGEETQYF.

This rearrangement joins TRBV5-1 to TRBJ2-1; TRBD1 aligns across 7 bases. CDR1 is SGHRS, CDR2 YFSETQ, per germline. The ends lost 2 bases at V and 9 bases at J; junction bases unmatched: 5. This CDR3 has 13 residues. Here the CDR3 reads CASSFKGAAEQFF. The CDR3 DNA is TGCGCCAGCAGCTTTAAGGGGGCGGCTGAGCAGTTCTTC. The entire variable domain, with the rest obtained from reference TRBV5-1 and TRBJ2-1, is as follows: KAGVTQTPRYLIKTRGQQVTLSCSPISGHRSVSWYQQTPGQGLQFLFEYFSETQRNKGNFPGRFSGRQFSNSRSEMNVSTLELGDSALYLCASSFKGAAEQFFGPGTRLTVL.

The chain couples TRBV4-3 to TRBJ2-3; 10 positions agree with TRBD2. Trimming removed 1 base from V and 3 bases from J; junction bases left unmatched: 1. The CDR3 is 15 amino acids. Germline values: CDR1 LGHNA, CDR2 YSLEER. The CDR3 spells CASSQASGGTDTQYF. The CDR3, as DNA: TGCGCCAGCAGCCAAGCTAGCGGGGGTACAGATACGCAGTATTTT.

The gene calls are TRBV11-1 and TRBJ1-2, with 10 bases that match TRBD1. The junction had 7 bases not matched to a gene; V was cut back by 5 bases and J by 4 bases. CDR1 and CDR2 from the germline V gene are SGHAT and FQDESV (reference sequence). The CDR3 length is 15 residues. The CDR3 DNA reads TGTGCCAGCAGCCACGACAGGGGGCAGCTCTATGGCTACACCTTC. Translating gives CASSHDRGQLYGYTF.

This sequence joins TRBV6-4 and TRBJ2-1; perhaps TRBD2 as D (6 bases). CDR1 and CDR2 from the germline V gene are MRHNA and SNTAGT. Trimming left V 7 bases short and J 3 bases short, with 16 bases between. The CDR3 spans 15 residues. The CDR3 spells CASTRVAEYYNEQFF. The CDR3 nucleotides are TGTGCCAGCACTAGGGTAGCGGAATACTACAATGAGCAGTTCTTC.

This clone appeared a single time. The chain recombines TRBV14 with TRBJ1-2; the match to TRBD1 covers 7 bases. The junction had 7 bases not matched to a gene; V was cut back by 4 bases and J by 5 bases. The germline CDR1 and CDR2 sequences are SGHDN and FVKESK. The CDR3 extends over 14 amino acids. The CDR3 coding sequence is TGTGCCAGCAGCCTGAGACAGGGAAATTATGGCTACACCTTC. Its protein product is CASSLRQGNYGYTF.

The V and J genes are TRBV5-6 and TRBJ1-5, with D maybe TRBD1 (6 bases). Trimming shortened V by 3 bases and J by 6 bases, and 19 bases separated the two germline ends. The germline V gene has CDR1 SGHDT and CDR2 YYEEEE. The CDR3 contains 16 residues. CDR3 residues: CASSSRLRGARQPQHF. The CDR3, as DNA: TGTGCCAGCAGCTCCCGACTGCGGGGGGCGCGTCAGCCCCAGCATTTT.

The J gene is TRBJ2-7, the V gene TRBV7-2, with D tentatively TRBD2 (5 bases). This CDR3 is 13 amino acids long. Germline CDR1 reads SGHTA; CDR2 reads FQGNSA. Trimming cost V 2 bases and J 6 bases, with 11 bases left between them. In DNA, the CDR3 is TGTGCCAGCAGCTTATTCGGACTGCGCGAGCAGTACTTC. It specifies CASSLFGLREQYF.

The rearrangement joins TRBV5-1 to TRBJ2-1; 10 bases fit TRBD2. V gave up 2 bases and J gave up 2 bases; unmatched junction bases: 7. The CDR3 runs 17 residues. Germline loops: CDR1 SGHRS, CDR2 YFSETQ. The CDR3 bases are TGCGCCAGCAGCTTCAGTATAGCGGGAGGTCCCTACAATGAGCAGTTCTTC. Amino acids: CASSFSIAGGPYNEQFF.